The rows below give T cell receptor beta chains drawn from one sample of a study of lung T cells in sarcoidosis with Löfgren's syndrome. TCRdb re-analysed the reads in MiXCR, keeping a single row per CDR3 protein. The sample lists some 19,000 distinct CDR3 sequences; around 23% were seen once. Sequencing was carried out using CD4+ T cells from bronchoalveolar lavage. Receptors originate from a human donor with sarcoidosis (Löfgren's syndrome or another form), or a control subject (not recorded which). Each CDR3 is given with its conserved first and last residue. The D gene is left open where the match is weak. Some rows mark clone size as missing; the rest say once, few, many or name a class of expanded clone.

CDR3 protein: CASSSASGRASGYTF
CDR3 DNA: TGTGCCAGCAGCTCCGCTAGCGGGAGGGCCAGTGGCTACACCTTC
V gene: TRBV7-2
CDR3 length: 15
D gene: .
J gene: TRBJ1-2
clone size: few

CDR3 protein: CASSRAMTSGYTGELFF
CDR3 DNA: TGTGCCAGCAGCCGCGCCATGACTAGCGGATACACCGGGGAGCTGTTTTTT
V gene: TRBV3-1
CDR3 length: 17
D gene: TRBD2
J gene: TRBJ2-2
clone size: .

CDR3 protein: CSARVDRYYEQYF
CDR3 DNA: TGCAGTGCTAGAGTTGACAGATACTACGAGCAGTACTTC
V gene: TRBV20-1
CDR3 length: 13
D gene: .
J gene: TRBJ2-7
clone size: few

CDR3 protein: CASSQLLLGEQFF
CDR3 DNA: TGTGCCAGCAGCCAACTTCTTCTTGGTGAGCAGTTCTTC
V gene: TRBV3-1
CDR3 length: 13
D gene: .
J gene: TRBJ2-1
clone size: few

CDR3 protein: CASSRGLGGGSSYNEQFF
CDR3 DNA: TGTGCCAGTAGTAGAGGTCTTGGGGGAGGGAGCTCCTACAATGAGCAGTTCTTC
V gene: TRBV19
CDR3 length: 18
D gene: TRBD2
J gene: TRBJ2-1
clone size: many

CDR3 protein: CASSSHRGSEAFF
CDR3 DNA: TGTGCCAGCAGCTCCCACAGGGGATCTGAAGCTTTCTTT
V gene: TRBV7-2
CDR3 length: 13
D gene: TRBD1
J gene: TRBJ1-1
clone size: many

CDR3 protein: CAISILPLTSNSPLHF
CDR3 DNA: TGTGCCATCAGCATTCTACCCTTGACAAGTAATTCACCCCTCCACTTT
V gene: TRBV10-3
CDR3 length: 16
D gene: .
J gene: TRBJ1-6
clone size: few

CDR3 protein: CASKSPPHRAYNEQFF
CDR3 DNA: TGTGCCAGCAAATCTCCCCCTCACCGGGCCTACAATGAGCAGTTCTTC
V gene: TRBV28
CDR3 length: 16
D gene: .
J gene: TRBJ2-1
clone size: many

CDR3 protein: CASSLWTGFGYTF
CDR3 DNA: TGTGCCAGCAGCTTGTGGACAGGGTTCGGCTACACCTTC
V gene: TRBV7-2
CDR3 length: 13
D gene: TRBD1
J gene: TRBJ1-2
clone size: .

CDR3 protein: CSVVMGMAGDQPQHF
CDR3 DNA: TGCAGCGTTGTGATGGGGATGGCCGGGGATCAGCCCCAGCATTTT
V gene: TRBV29-1
CDR3 length: 15
D gene: .
J gene: TRBJ1-5
clone size: once

CDR3 protein: CSARSLVSYEQYF
CDR3 DNA: TGCAGTGCTAGGTCACTCGTATCCTACGAGCAGTACTTC
V gene: TRBV20-1
CDR3 length: 13
D gene: .
J gene: TRBJ2-7
clone size: many

CDR3 protein: CASSLPGTTQETQYF
CDR3 DNA: TGTGCCAGCTCCTTGCCCGGGACTACCCAAGAGACCCAGTACTTC
V gene: TRBV18
CDR3 length: 15
D gene: TRBD2
J gene: TRBJ2-5
clone size: many

CDR3 protein: CASSYGGSAEQYF
CDR3 DNA: TGTGCCAGCAGTTACGGGGGCTCGGCGGAGCAGTACTTC
V gene: TRBV6-6
CDR3 length: 13
D gene: .
J gene: TRBJ2-7
clone size: medium-sized

CDR3 protein: CASSFRYGERGNTEAFF
CDR3 DNA: TGTGCCAGCAGTTTCCGTTACGGGGAAAGGGGTAACACTGAAGCTTTCTTT
V gene: TRBV12-3/TRBV12-4
CDR3 length: 17
D gene: .
J gene: TRBJ1-1
clone size: few

CDR3 protein: CASSPSGETVGTQYF
CDR3 DNA: TGTGCCAGCTCACCATCGGGGGAGACCGTCGGTACGCAGTATTTT
V gene: TRBV18
CDR3 length: 15
D gene: .
J gene: TRBJ2-3
clone size: few

CDR3 protein: CASSLGGLASDTQYF
CDR3 DNA: TGTGCCAGCAGCTTAGGAGGACTAGCATCAGATACGCAGTATTTT
V gene: TRBV7-2
CDR3 length: 15
D gene: TRBD2
J gene: TRBJ2-3
clone size: many

CDR3 protein: CASSQDDQGNEQFF
CDR3 DNA: TGTGCCAGCAGCCAAGATGACCAAGGGAATGAGCAGTTCTTC
V gene: TRBV4-2
CDR3 length: 14
D gene: .
J gene: TRBJ2-1
clone size: medium-sized

CDR3 protein: CASSYGTQETQYF
CDR3 DNA: TGTGCCAGCAGTTACGGGACTCAAGAGACCCAGTACTTC
V gene: TRBV6-2/TRBV6-3
CDR3 length: 13
D gene: .
J gene: TRBJ2-5
clone size: medium-sized

CDR3 protein: CASTWGVFAHQPQHF
CDR3 DNA: TGCGCCAGCACGTGGGGGGTATTTGCCCATCAGCCCCAGCATTTT
V gene: TRBV5-1
CDR3 length: 15
D gene: .
J gene: TRBJ1-5
clone size: .

CDR3 protein: CSASSPTRDTQYF
CDR3 DNA: TGCAGTGCTAGTTCACCGACCCGAGATACGCAGTATTTT
V gene: TRBV20-1
CDR3 length: 13
D gene: .
J gene: TRBJ2-3
clone size: many

CDR3 protein: CASSLGGTEYGYTF
CDR3 DNA: TGTGCCAGCAGTTTAGGGGGGACGGAATATGGCTACACCTTC
V gene: TRBV12-3/TRBV12-4
CDR3 length: 14
D gene: .
J gene: TRBJ1-2
clone size: few